Sequencing of this T cell receptor (beta chain) was carried out in a study of CD8+CD57+ T cells in acquired aplastic anemia. Study-wide context: Approximately 9.9 million reads, on average, were obtained for CD4+ cells from healthy donors.

The V gene end was trimmed by 1 base and the J gene end by 4 bases; junction bases not matched to a gene: 1. The germline CDR1 and CDR2 sequences are SEHNR and FQNEAQ (reference sequence). The CDR3 is made up of 13 amino acids. This clonotype came up many times. Researchers used genomic DNA as the template to profile TCR beta VDJ and CDR3. TCRdb itself ran the reads through MiXCR, one entry per CDR3 protein. The sample lists about 110,000 distinct CDR3 sequences, roughly 50% occurring once. What was sequenced was sorted CD4+, CD8+, or CD8+CD57+ T cells (not recorded which) from PBMCs. The chain uses TRBV7-9 and TRBJ2-7; TRBD2 matches 7 bases. The sequence came from a human donor in good health, serving as a control. The CDR3 region has the DNA TGTGCCAGCAGCTTAGTGGGGGGGTACGAGCAGTACTTC. As protein: CASSLVGGYEQYF.